The source of this T cell receptor beta chain is a study of T cell repertoires in cytomegalovirus infection. Study overall: Public TCR beta signatures marked donors with CMV infection and the matching HLA.

General study findings and limits: Ex vivo, HLA-C-restricted CMV-specific TCR beta clonotypes prevailed over the rest of the response.

TCRdb processed the reads anew with MiXCR; each CDR3 protein has one entry. The data show about 260,000 distinct CDR3 sequences, with 12% to 15% seen just once and around 9.5% held by the top ten. There are many counts of this clonotype. Antigen unknown. V lost 3 bases to trimming and J lost 5 bases; unmatched junction nucleotides: 13. In germline, CDR1 is SGHTA, CDR2 FQGNSA. The CDR3 loop spans 17 amino acids. This rearrangement joins TRBV7-2 to TRBJ2-5; 9 positions match TRBD2. Sequenced material: PBMCs. The TCR originated in a human donor in good health (CMV status not recorded). Some clones in this sample may be carry-over from other donors' samples. The CDR3 nucleotides are TGTGCCAGCAGCTTTCTCCCAGCGGGAGGCCCGGGGGAGACCCAGTACTTC. Translated: CASSFLPAGGPGETQYF.